The 17 T cell receptor beta chains below all came from one sample that was sequenced in a study of radiotherapy plus CTLA-4 blockade in lung cancer. Some clones are missing from TCRdb's copy, which holds only in-frame ones; the method was immunoSEQ multiplex PCR. The sample gives tens of thousands of clones, around 80% of which show up once; 4% is in the top ten. The sample in question was peripheral blood, obtained from a patient treated with radiotherapy plus ipilimumab. Receptor source: a human donor with non-small cell lung cancer who had a partial response to radiotherapy plus ipilimumab.

This chain joins TRBV28 and TRBJ2-2; 8 bases line up with TRBD1. V shed 6 bases and J 14 bases; nucleotides not matched to a gene: 8. The germline CDR1 and CDR2 sequences are MDHEN and SYDVKM. CDR3 length: 12 amino acids. CDR3 DNA: TGTGCCAGCAGCCGACTACAGGGGGGACTGTTTTTT. Protein sequence: CASSRLQGGLFF.

In this sample, this clone turned up a few times. The V and J genes are TRBV27 and TRBJ1-2; 8 bases agree with TRBD1. This CDR3 contains 13 residues. CDR1 is MNHEY, CDR2 SMNVEV, per germline (reference sequence). Trimming took 4 bases from V and 6 from J; bases not matched to a gene: 4. CDR3 bases: TGTGCCAGCAGTTGGACAGGGTACGATGGCTACACCTTC. Translating it yields CASSWTGYDGYTF.

A few counts support this clone. The chain has TRBV5-5 and TRBJ2-2; D possibly corresponds to TRBD2 (5 bases). V lost 4 bases, J lost 1 base, and 17 bases lay in between. The CDR3 sequence is 17 residues long. The germline V gene encodes CDR1 SGHKS and CDR2 YYEKEE (reference sequence). This CDR3 is CASSNDPTGLNTGELFF. CDR3 coding DNA: TGTGCCAGCAGCAACGACCCAACGGGATTGAACACCGGGGAGCTGTTTTTT.

The V and J genes are TRBV7-2 and TRBJ1-5, with D possibly being TRBD1 (6 bases). Germline loops: CDR1 SGHTA, CDR2 FQGNSA. The CDR3 contains 19 residues. V lost 1 base, J lost 0 bases, and 19 bases lay in between. The CDR3 nucleotides are TGTGCCAGCAGCTTAGGGGGGACCAAGACAGGTCATAGCAATCAGCCCCAGCATTTT. It yields the protein CASSLGGTKTGHSNQPQHF.

Details on this clone: Other DNA sequences within the sample encode an identical CDR3. The chain uses TRBV18 and TRBJ2-7; the D gene is possibly TRBD1 (5 bases). The V end was cut by 5 bases, the J end by 1 base, with 6 bases between. Germline V gene sequence: CDR1 KGHSH, CDR2 LQKENI. This CDR3 region has 12 residues. The CDR3 here is CASSGASYEQYF. The CDR3 DNA reads TGTGCCAGCTCAGGGGCGTCCTACGAGCAGTACTTC.

This clone was seen a single time. The chain carries TRBV7-8 and TRBJ2-7, with 9 bases lining up with TRBD1. The junction had 10 bases not matched to a gene; V was cut back by 5 bases and J by 5 bases. Germline V gene data show CDR1 as SGHVS and CDR2 as FQNEAQ. There are 15 residues in the CDR3. The CDR3 spells CASSPDRWTGDEQYF. The CDR3 DNA follows: TGTGCCAGCAGCCCTGACCGCTGGACAGGGGACGAGCAGTACTTC.

The V and J genes are TRBV7-9 and TRBJ1-6; D perhaps matches TRBD1 (5 bases). Germline CDR1 is SEHNR and CDR2 is FQNEAQ (reference sequence). This CDR3 region has 14 residues. Trimming removed 7 bases at V and 10 bases at J, with 17 bases between. DNA of the CDR3: TGTGCCAGCACCCCTCAGGGTATCGGGTCACCCCTCCACTTT. Its protein is CASTPQGIGSPLHF. Full variable domain (remainder filled in from reference TRBV7-9 and TRBJ1-6): DTGVSQNPRHKITKRGQNVTFRCDPISEHNRLYWYRQTLGQGPEFLTYFQNEAQLEKSRLLSDRFSAERPKGSFSTLEIQRTEQGDSAMYLCASTPQGIGSPLHFGNGTRLTVT.

The rearrangement uses TRBV29-1 and TRBJ1-1; D is perhaps TRBD1 (6 bases). The CDR3 consists of 15 residues. Germline CDR1 and CDR2: SQVTM and ANQGSEA. Trimming removed 4 bases from V and 2 bases from J, with 17 bases in between. The CDR3, as DNA: TGCAGCGTTGTCGGGGGGGCAGGCACCAACACTGAAGCTTTCTTT. Protein sequence: CSVVGGAGTNTEAFF. The complete variable domain, with remaining parts taken from reference TRBV29-1 and TRBJ1-1, reads SAVISQKPSRDICQRGTSLTIQCQVDSQVTMMFWYRQQPGQSLTLIATANQGSEATYESGFVIDKFPISRPNLTFSTLTVSNMSPEDSSIYLCSVVGGAGTNTEAFFGQGTRLTVV.

This clone was counted a few times. The J gene is TRBJ1-4, the V gene TRBV19, with D perhaps TRBD1 (5 bases). Germline V CDR1 and CDR2: LNHDA, SQIVND (reference sequence). The V end was cut by 3 bases, the J end by 7 bases, with 12 bases between. CDR3 length: 14 residues. The CDR3 DNA sequence: TGTGCCAGTAGTATCGGTCAGGGAGGTGAAAAACTGTTTTTT. Protein sequence: CASSIGQGGEKLFF.

This clone was seen once. The V gene is TRBV9, the J gene TRBJ1-5, with 9 bases that match TRBD1. Germline-derived CDR1 and CDR2 are SGDLS and YYNGEE. This CDR3 is 17 amino acids long. V shed 1 base and J 4 bases; nucleotides not matched to a gene: 9. The CDR3 spells CASSVTVGQGGNQPQHF. The DNA of the CDR3 is TGTGCCAGCAGCGTAACCGTGGGACAGGGTGGGAATCAGCCCCAGCATTTT.

This chain joins TRBV19 and TRBJ2-5, with 10 bases matching TRBD1. Germline assignment: CDR1 LNHDA and CDR2 SQIVND (reference sequence). The CDR3 extends over 15 amino acids. Trimming cost V 3 bases and J 5 bases; bases outside gene matches: 6. This chain's CDR3 is CASSIGDRGLETQYF. The CDR3 DNA reads as TGTGCCAGTAGTATCGGGGACAGGGGCCTGGAGACCCAGTACTTC.

The chain links TRBV19 to TRBJ2-1, with D possibly being TRBD2 (6 bases). This CDR3 region has 16 residues. Germline CDR1 and CDR2: LNHDA and SQIVND (reference sequence). With 7 bases removed from V and 7 bases from J, the gap between germline ends came to 23 bases. This CDR3 is CASIDIRGTSGNEQFF. DNA of the CDR3: TGTGCCAGTATTGATATACGGGGGACTTCGGGAAATGAGCAGTTCTTC.

The V gene is TRBV30, the J gene TRBJ2-5; 7 positions match TRBD2. There are 13 residues in the CDR3. The ends lost 1 base at V and 5 bases at J; junction bases unmatched: 4. Germline CDR1 and CDR2: GTSNPN and SVGIG (reference sequence). CDR3 in DNA: TGTGCCTGGAGTGGGCGGGGGTACGAGACCCAGTACTTC. Amino acid sequence: CAWSGRGYETQYF.

This chain's CDR3 is CASSPTSGGANTGELFF. The CDR3 coding sequence is TGTGCCAGCAGTCCGACTAGCGGGGGTGCGAACACCGGGGAGCTGTTTTTT. The rearrangement links TRBV6-4 to TRBJ2-2; 12 bases fit TRBD2. Germline V gives CDR1 MRHNA, CDR2 SNTAGT. This CDR3 region has 17 residues. The V segment lost 5 bases and the J segment 0 bases; nucleotides outside the gene matches: 4.

CDR3 nucleotide sequence: TGTGCCAGCAGCGGGGTATTAGTTAGCAGAGATTCACCCCTCCACTTT. Translation: CASSGVLVSRDSPLHF. The V gene is TRBV9, the J gene TRBJ1-6; D gene ambiguous. The CDR3 loop spans 16 amino acids. From germline, CDR1 is SGDLS and CDR2 YYNGEE. Trimming left V 3 bases short and J 8 bases short, with 18 bases between.

This rearrangement joins TRBV4-1 to TRBJ1-4, with a weak D call TRBD1 (6 bases). The CDR3 consists of 16 residues. Germline CDR1 reads MGHRA; CDR2 reads YSYEKL. The germline V and J ends were trimmed by 1 base and 0 bases, with 9 bases remaining between them. CDR3 residues: CASSQGQGTTNEKLFF. The CDR3 DNA reads as TGCGCCAGCAGCCAAGGCCAGGGGACAACTAATGAAAAACTGTTTTTT.

This chain connects TRBV5-1 to TRBJ2-7, with D possibly matching TRBD1 (5 bases). CDR1 and CDR2 (germline): SGHRS, YFSETQ. The CDR3 is 16 amino acids. The V gene lost 2 bases and the J gene lost 0 bases, with 15 bases spanning the gap. CDR3 sequence (DNA): TGCGCCAGCAGCTTCAGGGCCGATTATAGCTCCTACGAGCAGTACTTC. It specifies CASSFRADYSSYEQYF.